Shown below are 4 T cell receptor beta chains from a single sample sequenced in a study of T cells after yellow fever vaccination. Via MiXCR, TCRdb re-called the 5' RACE reads, giving one row per CDR3 protein. The sample has just over 250,000 distinct CDR3 sequences, roughly 5.6% seen once. The material was CD4+ T cells sorted from PBMCs, obtained on the day of the yellow fever booster vaccination. The source is a man between 18 and 29 years old who received the YFV17D yellow fever vaccine.

This clonotype was counted only a few times. The V call is TRBV9, the J call TRBJ2-5; maybe TRBD2 (5 bases). V lost 4 bases, J lost 5 bases, and 18 bases lay in between. Germline-derived CDR1 and CDR2 are SGDLS and YYNGEE. The CDR3 has 15 amino acids. The CDR3 loop is CASSPREVAAETQYF. CDR3 DNA sequence: TGTGCCAGCAGCCCTCGGGAAGTGGCGGCTGAGACCCAGTACTTC.

This clonotype was found many times. The chain uses TRBV10-3 and TRBJ2-5; possibly TRBD2 for D (6 bases). Trimming stripped 2 bases from V and 8 bases from J, with 9 bases between. Looked up from germline, CDR1 is ENHRY and CDR2 is SYGVKD. The CDR3 is 12 amino acids. This chain's CDR3 is CAISEVAATQYF. As DNA, the CDR3 is TGTGCCATCAGTGAGGTAGCGGCTACCCAGTACTTC.

This clonotype has more than one count but fewer than ten. V usage is TRBV12-3 or TRBV12-4 and J usage is TRBJ2-1; TRBD2 matches at 10 bases. V lost 2 bases to trimming and J lost 8 bases; unmatched junction nucleotides: 3. This CDR3 is 14 amino acids long. The CDR3 spells CASSLSGGADEQFF. The CDR3 DNA reads TGTGCCAGCAGTTTAAGCGGGGGGGCAGATGAGCAGTTCTTC.

Only a few counts were recorded for this clonotype. The chain recombines TRBV5-5 with TRBJ2-7; D perhaps matches TRBD2 (6 bases). The germline V gene encodes CDR1 SGHKS and CDR2 YYEKEE (reference sequence). V lost 2 bases and J lost 0, with 9 bases in between. This CDR3 is 14 amino acids long. CDR3 loop: CASSFTGSSYEQYV. DNA of the CDR3: TGTGCCAGCAGCTTTACCGGGAGCTCCTACGAGCAGTACGTC.